Below are 3 T cell receptor beta chains sequenced from a single sample in a study of patients and donors after allogeneic stem cell transplantation (dated by TCRdb to 2020 to 2021). Receptor libraries were prepared by RT-PCR. Data came from a NextSeq 550. TCRdb ran its own pipeline on the public reads, namely fastp trimming at Q25 and MiXCR clone calling, and kept in-frame beta chains. A single entry per CDR3 protein holds the most common genes and DNA from its merged rows. The sample table shows about 410,000 distinct CDR3 sequences, and 16% are seen once. The leading ten clones occupy less than 8% of the sample. Sequencing used blood, either unsorted or a sorted T cell fraction (not recorded which). The receptors shown here come from a human donor who was either an allogeneic HSCT recipient or a stem cell or donor lymphocyte infusion donor (not recorded which). It is not recorded whose cells these are; they may come from a transplant donor.

This clonotype has only a few counts. The gene calls are TRBV3-1 and TRBJ1-6, with D possibly matching TRBD1 (6 bases). The CDR3 totals 17 residues. Germline V gene sequence: CDR1 LGHDT, CDR2 YNNKEL (reference sequence). Trimming shortened V by 2 bases and J by 9 bases, and 20 bases separated the two germline ends. The CDR3 loop is CASSQPNRGREGSPLHF. CDR3 bases: TGTGCCAGCAGCCAACCCAACCGGGGGCGGGAGGGTTCACCCCTCCACTTT.

This clonotype showed up just a few times. The chain employs TRBV12-3 or TRBV12-4 and TRBJ2-7; TRBD2 matches at 8 bases. The CDR3 spans 15 residues. J lost 5 bases, V lost 3 bases, and 9 bases had no gene match. The CDR3 DNA reads TGTGCCAGCAGTTTTTTGAGCGGGAGACCGAACGAGCAGTACTTC. Translating gives CASSFLSGRPNEQYF.

The chain uses TRBV5-5 and TRBJ2-4; D is ambiguous. The CDR3 runs 13 residues. Germline CDR1 SGHKS, CDR2 YYEKEE (reference sequence). V was cut by 0 bases and J by 4 bases, with 5 bases left in between. This CDR3 reads CASSLVPKNIQYF. CDR3 DNA: TGTGCCAGCAGCTTGGTCCCGAAAAACATTCAGTACTTC.